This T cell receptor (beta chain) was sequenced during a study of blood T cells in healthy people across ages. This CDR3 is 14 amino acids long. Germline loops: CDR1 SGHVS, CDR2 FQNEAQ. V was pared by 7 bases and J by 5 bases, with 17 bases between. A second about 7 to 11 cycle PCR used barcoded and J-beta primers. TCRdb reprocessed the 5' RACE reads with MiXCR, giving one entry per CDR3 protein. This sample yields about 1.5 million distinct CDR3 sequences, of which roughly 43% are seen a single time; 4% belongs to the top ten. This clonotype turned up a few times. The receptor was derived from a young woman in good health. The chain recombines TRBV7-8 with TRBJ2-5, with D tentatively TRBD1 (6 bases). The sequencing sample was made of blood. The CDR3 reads CASTYYTGLETQYF. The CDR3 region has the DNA TGTGCCAGCACTTATTACACAGGGTTGGAGACCCAGTACTTC. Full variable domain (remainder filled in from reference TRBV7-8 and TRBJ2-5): GAGVSQSPRYKVAKRGQDVALRCDPISGHVSLFWYQQALGQGPEFLTYFQNEAQLDKSGLPSDRFFAERPEGSVSTLKIQRTQQEDSAVYLCASTYYTGLETQYFGPGTRLLVL.